Listed below are T cell receptor beta chains from one sample, sequenced in a study of blood T cell repertoires in COVID-19. Measured with immunoSEQ multiplex PCR; TCRdb has only the in-frame clones, and not every one. The sample comprises a few hundred thousand clones, roughly nine tenths of which are singletons, and 1% rests with the top ten. The sequencing input was PBMCs or T cells enriched from blood (not recorded which). The receptors originated from a man younger than 35 who had recovered from COVID-19. Each CDR3 is given with its conserved first and last residue. Each record gives: D gene, V gene, clone size, J gene, CDR3 length, CDR3 DNA, CDR3 protein. A D gene is named only where the DNA matches it firmly. Clone size is stated in some rows and not others, as once, few, many or a class when expanded.

TRBD1,TRBV27,.,TRBJ2-1,14,TGTGCCAGCAGTCACGGGACAGGGGATAATGAGCAGTTCTTC,CASSHGTGDNEQFF
.,TRBV11-2,.,TRBJ1-3,15,TGTGCCAGCAGCCCCCAATTAGACTCTGGAAACACCATATATTTT,CASSPQLDSGNTIYF
.,TRBV5-1,.,TRBJ2-5,15,TGCGCCAGCAGCGCCGAGGGCCTATTTGGGGAGACCCAGTACTTC,CASSAEGLFGETQYF
TRBD1,TRBV7-2,.,TRBJ1-1,18,TGTGCCAGCAGCTTAGCTCTCGGGACAGGGGGCTTGAACACTGAAGCTTTCTTT,CASSLALGTGGLNTEAFF
TRBD2,TRBV6-1,once,TRBJ2-1,15,TGTGCCAGCAGTGAATGGGGAACTAGCGGTAATGAGCAGTTCTTC,CASSEWGTSGNEQFF
.,TRBV12-5,.,TRBJ1-1,13,TGTGCTAGTGGTTTGCCAGGGAACACTGAAGCTTTCTTT,CASGLPGNTEAFF
.,TRBV11-2,.,TRBJ1-3,16,TGTGCCAGCAGCGGATCAGGGCTTGGCTCTGGAAACACCATATATTTT,CASSGSGLGSGNTIYF
TRBD1,TRBV6-5,.,TRBJ1-2,14,TGTGCCAGCAGCCAGGACAGGGGGAACTATGGCTACACCTTC,CASSQDRGNYGYTF
TRBD1,TRBV5-1,.,TRBJ1-1,15,TGCGCCAGCGGAGGGACAGTGGGGATGAACACTGAAGCTTTCTTT,CASGGTVGMNTEAFF
TRBD1,TRBV14,.,TRBJ2-7,17,TGTGCCAGCAGCCATTATTTTCCGGGACAGTACTCCTACGAGCAGTACTTC,CASSHYFPGQYSYEQYF
.,TRBV5-1,.,TRBJ2-7,16,TGCGCCAGCAGCCCCGCGTCCTCAGCGGCCTGGGACGAGCAGTACTTC,CASSPASSAAWDEQYF
.,TRBV20-1,.,TRBJ2-3,11,TGCAGTGCTATTGACGCAGATACGCAGTATTTT,CSAIDADTQYF
.,TRBV3-1/TRBV3-2,.,TRBJ1-6,14,TGTGCCAGCAGCCTGGGACATAAGAATTCACCCCTCCACTTT,CASSLGHKNSPLHF
.,TRBV7-3,.,TRBJ1-3,15,TGTGCCAGCAGCTTATACAGCACCTCTGGAAACACCATATATTTT,CASSLYSTSGNTIYF
.,TRBV7-9,few,TRBJ2-7,14,TGTGCCAGCAGCTTAGAAGCGGAGAACTACGAGCAGTACTTC,CASSLEAENYEQYF
.,TRBV28,.,TRBJ2-1,13,TGTGCCAGCAGACGAGGACAGAACAATGAGCAGTTCTTC,CASRRGQNNEQFF
.,TRBV27,.,TRBJ2-5,15,TGTGCCAGCAGTTTACGATCAGCAGGACAAGAGACCCAGTACTTC,CASSLRSAGQETQYF
TRBD2,TRBV10-3,.,TRBJ2-5,15,TGTGCCATCAGCAGCGGGGGGACCAACCAAGAGACCCAGTACTTC,CAISSGGTNQETQYF
TRBD1,TRBV10-3,.,TRBJ2-3,14,TGTGCCTCACAGGGGGCCTCCGGCACAGATACGCAGTATTTT,CASQGASGTDTQYF
.,TRBV4-1,once,TRBJ1-3,19,TGCGCCAGCAGCCAAGGACGGGGCAGGGGATCGGGCTCTGGAAACACCATATATTTT,CASSQGRGRGSGSGNTIYF
TRBD2,TRBV7-8,.,TRBJ2-3,17,TGTGCCAGCAGCTCCCCCGGGACTAGTCTCTTCACAGATACGCAGTATTTT,CASSSPGTSLFTDTQYF
TRBD1,TRBV4-1,.,TRBJ1-6,14,TGCGCCAGCAGCCAAGACCAGGGGGATTCACCCCTCCACTTT,CASSQDQGDSPLHF
TRBD2,TRBV10-2,.,TRBJ2-7,14,TGCGCCAGCTCCATGGTAGCGGGCTCCTACGAGCAGTACTTC,CASSMVAGSYEQYF
TRBD1,TRBV5-1,.,TRBJ1-1,14,TGCGCCAGCAGCGTGGGACAGGGTCCCGCTGAAGCTTTCTTT,CASSVGQGPAEAFF
.,TRBV6-5,.,TRBJ1-5,15,TGTGCCAGCAGCGCTCCGTGGGGAGGCAATCAGCCCCAGCATTTT,CASSAPWGGNQPQHF
.,TRBV6-5,.,TRBJ2-7,13,TGTGCCAGCAGTTCCTCACTAGTTTCCGAGCAGTACTTC,CASSSSLVSEQYF
TRBD1,TRBV5-6,.,TRBJ2-7,15,TGTGCCAGCAGCGCATCCGGGACAGGGGTTTGGTGGCAGTACTTC,CASSASGTGVWWQYF
TRBD1,TRBV3-1/TRBV3-2,.,TRBJ1-1,13,TGTGCCAGCAGCCTGGACAGGAGCACTGAAGCTTTCTTT,CASSLDRSTEAFF
TRBD1,TRBV18,few,TRBJ2-1,16,TGTGCCAGTTTCGCCTGGACAGGGGCGAAGTACAATGAGCAGTTCTTC,CASFAWTGAKYNEQFF
TRBD2,TRBV4-1,.,TRBJ2-7,17,TGCGCCAGCAGCCAAGATCACCGTCTAGCGGGACTCTACGAGCAGTACTTC,CASSQDHRLAGLYEQYF
.,TRBV9,.,TRBJ2-2,16,TGTGCCAGCAGCGCCGGCGGGGTTACGACCACCGGGGAGCTGTTTTTT,CASSAGGVTTTGELFF
.,TRBV5-1,few,TRBJ1-4,17,TGCGCCAGCAGCTTATTACCTGGAGTTGCAACTAATGAAAAACTGTTTTTT,CASSLLPGVATNEKLFF
TRBD1,TRBV12-3/TRBV12-4,.,TRBJ1-1,12,TGTGCCAGCAGTCCGTGGACAGGCCAAGCTTTCTTT,CASSPWTGQAFF
.,TRBV6-4,.,TRBJ2-2,15,TGTGCCAGCAGCGCCCTTAACCGATGGCGGGAGGAGCTGTTTTTT,CASSALNRWREELFF
TRBD1,TRBV30,.,TRBJ1-4,14,TGTGCCTGGAGTACGGGACAGACTAATGAAAAACTGTTTTTT,CAWSTGQTNEKLFF
.,TRBV12-3/TRBV12-4,.,TRBJ1-3,12,TGTGCCAGCAGTTACACAGATAACACCATATATTTT,CASSYTDNTIYF
TRBD2,TRBV10-1,.,TRBJ2-5,16,TGCGCCAGCAGTGAGTACCGGGCGGGAGCAGGAGAGACCCAGTACTTC,CASSEYRAGAGETQYF
TRBD1,TRBV28,.,TRBJ2-7,16,TGTGCCAGCAGTTTGACTCCCGGACAGGGGGGTCTCGAGCAGTACTTC,CASSLTPGQGGLEQYF
.,TRBV12-5,.,TRBJ2-1,10,TGTGCTAGTGGTTTGGCCCGGCAGTTCTTC,CASGLARQFF
TRBD2,TRBV5-4,.,TRBJ2-1,16,TGTGCCAGCAGCTTCCCTAGCGGGCGGTCCTACAATGAGCAGTTCTTC,CASSFPSGRSYNEQFF
.,TRBV7-3,.,TRBJ2-7,13,TGTGCCAGCAGCTTATCCAGCGGCTACGAGCAGTACTTC,CASSLSSGYEQYF
TRBD2,TRBV4-1,.,TRBJ2-1,15,TGCGCCAGCAGCCAAGGGGACTACTTAAACAATGAGCAGTTCTTC,CASSQGDYLNNEQFF
.,TRBV5-4,.,TRBJ1-6,16,TGTGCCAGCAGCTCCTACGGGGAATCCTATAATTCACCCCTCCACTTT,CASSSYGESYNSPLHF
.,TRBV3-1/TRBV3-2,.,TRBJ1-3,13,TGTGCCAGCACTCGCAGGTTGGGAAACACCATATATTTT,CASTRRLGNTIYF
.,TRBV14,.,TRBJ1-4,15,TGTGCCAGCAGCCAAGATCTGGGGAGCGCCGAAAAACTGTTTTTT,CASSQDLGSAEKLFF
TRBD2,TRBV9,.,TRBJ2-5,15,TGTGCCAGCAGCCTAGGGACTAGGAGTATGGAGACCCAGTACTTC,CASSLGTRSMETQYF
.,TRBV30,once,TRBJ2-7,12,TGTGCCTGGAGTTTGGACACCTACGAGCAGTACTTC,CAWSLDTYEQYF
TRBD1,TRBV2,.,TRBJ2-7,12,TGTGCCACCCGGGACAGGGAGCCAGAGCAGTACTTC,CATRDREPEQYF
TRBD1,TRBV7-2,.,TRBJ1-5,18,TGTGCCAGCAGCTTGAGGCATCGCGGGACAGGGGAAAATCAGCCCCAGCATTTT,CASSLRHRGTGENQPQHF
.,TRBV7-9,once,TRBJ1-4,13,TGTGCCAGCAGCTTGGGGACAAGAGAAAAACTGTTTTTT,CASSLGTREKLFF
.,TRBV5-1,.,TRBJ2-3,14,TGCGCCAGCAGCCGGCAGACACGCACAGATACGCAGTATTTT,CASSRQTRTDTQYF